This T cell receptor (beta chain) was recorded in a study of CD8+CD57+ T cells in acquired aplastic anemia. As for the study in general: Across the sorted CD4+ and CD8+ cells, DNA amounts averaged approximately 3.1 ug.

The CDR3 extends over 17 amino acids. Per the germline V gene, CDR1 is MNHEY and CDR2 is SMNVEV (reference sequence). V was trimmed by 3 bases and J by 9 bases, leaving 21 bases between them. Genomic DNA acted as the template from which TCR beta VDJ combination and CDR3 sequence profiling were carried out. Each CDR3 protein is one row after TCRdb ran MiXCR on the reads. Of roughly 250,000 distinct CDR3 sequences listed, around half were seen once; the top ten hold roughly 8%. Ten or more counts support this clonotype. Flow cytometry had shown expanded CD8+CD57+ cells in the patients chosen for sequencing. Each patient carried a diagnosis of severe acquired aplastic anemia. Prior therapy had not been administered to any patient at the time of blood sampling.

This receptor was obtained from a human donor with aplastic anemia. This chain joins TRBV27 and TRBJ1-6; perhaps TRBD1 as D (5 bases). Sequenced input: sorted CD4+, CD8+, or CD8+CD57+ T cells (not recorded which) from PBMCs. The CDR3 DNA is TGTGCCAGCAGTTTGGGTAGTAAGAGGGGAGTAGGTTCACCCCTCCACTTT. It codes for CASSLGSKRGVGSPLHF.